A selection of T cell receptor beta chains follows, all from one sample in a study of OX40 agonist ivuxolimab in advanced cancers. The data were produced by immunoSEQ multiplex PCR, yet TCRdb's version contains in-frame clones alone and is incomplete. The repertoire holds around 94,000 clones, roughly 84% seen once, with about 0.3% in the top ten. The sample was CD4+ or CD8+ T cells sorted from blood, taken in a trial of the OX40 agonist ivuxolimab. These receptors all stem from an adult with an advanced solid tumor such as melanoma, head and neck, liver or kidney cancer. CDR3s include the opening cysteine and the closing phenylalanine or tryptophan. D genes are given only for firm matches. Size is omitted from some rows. Given values are once, few, many or a class for expanded clones.

d_gene,abundance,j_gene,v_gene,CDR3aa,CDR3nt
-,-,TRBJ1-3,TRBV7-2,CASSGQPSGNTIYF,TGTGCCAGCAGCGGACAGCCCTCTGGAAACACCATATATTTT
TRBD2,-,TRBJ2-1,TRBV18,CASSPTGGAYNEQFF,TGTGCCAGCTCACCAACCGGGGGGGCGTACAATGAGCAGTTCTTC
-,-,TRBJ1-3,TRBV6-5,CASTTGSGNTIYF,TGTGCCAGCACCACAGGGAGTGGAAACACCATATATTTT
-,-,TRBJ2-6,TRBV7-6,CASSSSTSGANVLTF,TGTGCCAGCAGCTCAAGTACCTCTGGGGCCAACGTCCTGACTTTC
-,few,TRBJ1-5,TRBV6-1,CASSGRRGVDQPQHF,TGTGCCAGCAGTGGCCGGCGGGGGGTAGACCAGCCCCAGCATTTT
-,-,TRBJ1-2,TRBV18,CASSPDPAYGYTF,TGTGCCAGCTCACCAGATCCGGCCTATGGCTACACCTTC
-,few,TRBJ2-7,TRBV5-5,CASSWGDTQGEQYF,TGTGCCAGCAGCTGGGGAGACACCCAGGGCGAGCAGTACTTC
-,-,TRBJ1-2,TRBV29-1,CSAREQQDSGGYTF,TGCAGCGCTCGGGAGCAACAAGACTCGGGGGGCTACACCTTC
-,-,TRBJ1-2,TRBV6-5,CASSYGIGSNYGYTF,TGTGCCAGCAGTTACGGAATAGGGTCGAACTATGGCTACACCTTC
-,once,TRBJ1-5,TRBV27,CASSSGTISNQPQHF,TGTGCCAGCAGTTCCGGGACAATTAGCAATCAGCCCCAGCATTTT
-,-,TRBJ2-7,TRBV6-1,CASRSGRTSYEQYF,TGTGCCAGCCGATCTGGACGGACCTCCTACGAGCAGTACTTC
TRBD1,-,TRBJ1-1,TRBV6-5,CASSYRSGGNTEAFF,TGTGCCAGCAGTTACCGGTCAGGGGGGAACACTGAAGCTTTCTTT
TRBD1,-,TRBJ1-1,TRBV6-5,CASSSGRGATEAFF,TGTGCCAGCAGTTCCGGCAGGGGGGCTACTGAAGCTTTCTTT
-,-,TRBJ2-2,TRBV21-1,CASSDRQGGTGELFF,TGTGCCAGCAGCGATCGACAGGGGGGAACCGGGGAGCTGTTTTTT
-,-,TRBJ2-1,TRBV19,CASTHSSYNEQFF,TGTGCCAGTACCCATAGCTCCTACAATGAGCAGTTCTTC
-,-,TRBJ1-2,TRBV21-1,CASSLSTRPVANYGYTF,TGTGCCAGCAGCCTCTCGACGCGACCCGTAGCTAACTATGGCTACACCTTC
-,-,TRBJ2-7,TRBV4-1,CASSHGTTAIEQYF,TGCGCCAGCAGCCATGGGACGACAGCCATCGAGCAGTACTTC
-,-,TRBJ2-2,TRBV10-3,CAISDLGTTGELFF,TGTGCCATCAGTGACCTGGGCACCACCGGGGAGCTGTTTTTT
-,-,TRBJ2-7,TRBV5-1,CASSLEGGRVGEQYF,TGCGCCAGCAGCTTGGAGGGGGGCAGGGTTGGCGAGCAGTACTTC
TRBD2,-,TRBJ2-1,TRBV10-3,CAISDKERGSSYNEQFF,TGTGCCATCAGTGATAAGGAGCGGGGGAGCTCCTACAATGAGCAGTTCTTC
-,few,TRBJ2-1,TRBV5-4,CASSFQGQGQFF,TGTGCCAGCAGCTTCCAAGGCCAGGGGCAGTTCTTC
TRBD1,-,TRBJ2-3,TRBV5-4,CASSLVGGSGDTQYF,TGTGCCAGCAGCTTGGTAGGGGGCTCTGGGGATACGCAGTATTTT
TRBD1,-,TRBJ2-1,TRBV29-1,CSVERTGHEQFF,TGCAGCGTTGAGAGGACAGGGCATGAGCAGTTCTTC
-,-,TRBJ1-2,TRBV11-3,CASSRGGYGYTF,TGTGCCAGCAGTCGAGGGGGTTATGGCTACACCTTC
-,-,TRBJ1-5,TRBV5-6,CASSLTSVDQPQHF,TGTGCCAGCAGCTTGACGTCTGTCGACCAGCCCCAGCATTTT
-,few,TRBJ1-2,TRBV7-9,CASSLPAGDGYTF,TGTGCCAGCAGCTTACCCGCAGGGGATGGCTACACCTTC
TRBD1,-,TRBJ2-2,TRBV7-2,CASSFTGVLKGTGELFF,TGTGCCAGCAGCTTTACAGGGGTCCTCAAGGGAACCGGGGAGCTGTTTTTT
TRBD1,-,TRBJ2-1,TRBV6-1,CASSRTGGTYNEQFF,TGTGCCAGCAGCCGGACAGGGGGTACCTACAATGAGCAGTTCTTC
TRBD1,once,TRBJ2-1,TRBV7-2,CASSLAGTGVYNEQFF,TGTGCCAGCAGCTTAGCCGGGACAGGGGTCTACAATGAGCAGTTCTTC
-,-,TRBJ2-7,TRBV9,CASSVEPFRETYEQYF,TGTGCCAGCAGCGTAGAACCCTTCCGGGAAACCTACGAGCAGTACTTC
TRBD1,-,TRBJ2-5,TRBV6-5,CASRRTGGVPETQYF,TGTGCCAGCAGGCGGACAGGTGGAGTTCCAGAGACCCAGTACTTC
TRBD1,-,TRBJ1-3,TRBV12-5,CASATDRPLSSGNTIYF,TGTGCTAGTGCCACGGACAGGCCGTTAAGCTCTGGAAACACCATATATTTT
-,-,TRBJ1-1,TRBV6-6,CASSRQNTEAFF,TGTGCCAGCAGCAGGCAGAACACTGAAGCTTTCTTT
-,-,TRBJ1-5,TRBV6-9,CASSYSVQTDQPQHF,TGTGCCAGCAGTTATTCGGTCCAGACGGATCAGCCCCAGCATTTT
-,-,TRBJ2-1,TRBV9,CASSVVTTFSPNEQFF,TGTGCCAGCAGCGTAGTCACTACCTTTAGTCCCAATGAGCAGTTCTTC
TRBD1,-,TRBJ2-1,TRBV4-1,CASSRQTGQGYNEQFF,TGCGCCAGCAGCCGCCAAACGGGACAGGGCTACAATGAGCAGTTCTTC
-,-,TRBJ1-2,TRBV30,CASNSGRRDYGYTF,TGTGCCTCCAATTCGGGACGGCGGGACTATGGCTACACCTTC
-,-,TRBJ1-1,TRBV11-2,CASSLGQTTNTEAFF,TGTGCCAGCAGCTTAGGTCAGACCACGAACACTGAAGCTTTCTTT
-,-,TRBJ2-2,TRBV5-1,CASSLDPSASAGELFF,TGCGCCAGCAGCTTGGACCCTTCAGCGAGTGCCGGGGAGCTGTTTTTT
TRBD1,-,TRBJ2-5,TRBV10-1,CASSSTGQPKETQYF,TGCGCCAGCAGTTCTACGGGACAGCCAAAAGAGACCCAGTACTTC
-,-,TRBJ2-5,TRBV6-1,CASSPARETQYF,TGTGCCAGCTCTCCCGCGAGGGAGACCCAGTACTTC
TRBD1,-,TRBJ1-2,TRBV28,CASTPPRGRGYGYTF,TGTGCCAGCACCCCCCCCAGGGGGCGTGGGTATGGCTACACCTTC
TRBD1,-,TRBJ1-5,TRBV7-2,CASSLDSDRGNQPQHF,TGTGCCAGCAGCTTAGATTCGGACAGGGGCAATCAGCCCCAGCATTTT
-,-,TRBJ2-3,TRBV2,CASSETRSLEGTQYF,TGTGCCAGCAGTGAAACGCGTTCCCTTGAGGGTACGCAGTATTTT
TRBD1,-,TRBJ2-2,TRBV7-2,CASSFVGQDPTGELFF,TGTGCCAGCAGCTTTGTTGGACAGGACCCCACCGGGGAGCTGTTTTTT
-,-,TRBJ1-1,TRBV28,CASSFMGPEAFF,TGTGCCAGCAGTTTTATGGGGCCTGAAGCTTTCTTT
-,-,TRBJ1-1,TRBV6-4,CASRTGNAAFF,TGTGCCAGCAGAACCGGGAACGCGGCTTTCTTT
-,-,TRBJ1-1,TRBV7-8,CASRFGGVTEAFF,TGTGCCAGCAGGTTTGGGGGGGTCACTGAAGCTTTCTTT
TRBD1,-,TRBJ1-1,TRBV27,CATRRRGPDTEAFF,TGTGCCACCAGGCGCAGGGGGCCGGACACTGAAGCTTTCTTT
TRBD1,-,TRBJ2-7,TRBV27,CASSLRQGAFEQYF,TGTGCCAGCAGTCTGAGGCAGGGGGCCTTCGAGCAGTACTTC